Here is one T cell receptor beta chain with its context. Its target is unknown. Clones were read by immunoSEQ multiplex PCR, and TCRdb kept only the in-frame ones, dropping some. The sample consists of about 40,000 clones, 88% of them appearing once. The source of the sample is a study of OX40 agonist ivuxolimab in advanced cancers. The wider study: Ivuxolimab, an antibody that agonizes OX40 (CD134), was administered to the patients. All patients had ivuxolimab intravenously every 2 weeks at 0.01 to 10 mg/kg.

The CDR3 covers 12 residues. J lost 4 bases, V lost 6 bases, and 3 bases had no gene match. Germline CDR1 and CDR2: MNHEY and SVGAGI. Study results and caveats: Blood T cells, both CD4+ and CD8+, expanded clonally by week 6 at 0.1 to 3.0 mg/kg. There were, on average, more expanded clones in CD8+ T cells than in CD4+.

The specimen was CD4+ or CD8+ T cells sorted from blood, collected in a trial of the OX40 agonist ivuxolimab. The receptor was isolated from an adult with an advanced solid tumor such as melanoma, head and neck, liver or kidney cancer. V and J are TRBV6-5 and TRBJ2-7; TRBD1 matches 7 bases. The CDR3 nucleotides read TGTGCCAGCAGCCCACAGGGGTACGAGCAGTACTTC. Translated: CASSPQGYEQYF.